The rows below give T cell receptor beta chains drawn from one sample of a study of cytomegalovirus exposure and HLA in healthy donors. Measured with immunoSEQ multiplex PCR; TCRdb has only the in-frame clones, and not every one. This sample yields 150,000 to 200,000 clones, of which around 77% are seen a single time; approximately 1.5% belongs to the top ten. Specimen: PBMCs. These receptors were taken from a woman younger than 45 in good health and CMV-seronegative. The CDR3 runs from the conserved cysteine through the conserved F or W. The D gene is left open where the match is weak. Size tells how often a clone was seen (once, few, many) or the class of an expanded clone, and some rows leave it out.

size	J	D	V	DNA	CDR3
few	TRBJ1-1	.	TRBV10-1	TGCGCCAGCAGTGAGTCGAAAGGAGTGAACACTGAAGCTTTCTTT	CASSESKGVNTEAFF
.	TRBJ2-7	TRBD1	TRBV7-6	TGTGCCAGCAGCTCCGCGCAGGGGGCTAGACACGTCTACGAGCAGTACTTC	CASSSAQGARHVYEQYF
few	TRBJ2-5	TRBD2	TRBV27	TGTGCCAGCAGTCAAGGGACTAGCGAAGGAGAGACCCAGTACTTC	CASSQGTSEGETQYF
.	TRBJ1-1	.	TRBV19	TGTGCCAGTAGGCACGCGGGGGACACTGAAGCTTTCTTT	CASRHAGDTEAFF
.	TRBJ1-2	TRBD1	TRBV6-1	TGTGCCAGCAGCGTGGGACAGGGAAGTCGCTATGGCTACACCTTC	CASSVGQGSRYGYTF
.	TRBJ1-2	TRBD1	TRBV5-1	TGCGCCAGCAGCTTGGGGGACAGGACCTATGGCTACACCTTC	CASSLGDRTYGYTF
.	TRBJ1-2	.	TRBV5-5	TGTGCCAGCAGCTTGATCCCCCTCTATGGCTACACCTTC	CASSLIPLYGYTF
.	TRBJ2-1	TRBD2	TRBV2	TGTGCCAGCAGTGAAAACGGGGGGGCCTACAATGAGCAGTTCTTC	CASSENGGAYNEQFF
.	TRBJ2-2	.	TRBV11-3	TGTGCCAGCAGCTTTTGGCCCGGGGAGCTGTTTTTT	CASSFWPGELFF
.	TRBJ2-2	.	TRBV27	TGTGCCAGCAGTCCAGAACAGGGGAACACCGGGGAGCTGTTTTTT	CASSPEQGNTGELFF
.	TRBJ1-1	.	TRBV12-5	TGTGCTAGTGGTTTGGTACGGGGCACTGAAGCTTTCTTT	CASGLVRGTEAFF
.	TRBJ1-1	TRBD1	TRBV6-1	TGTGCCAGCAGTATGACAGGGGCGGGATACACTGAAGCTTTCTTT	CASSMTGAGYTEAFF
.	TRBJ2-7	.	TRBV29-1	TGCAGCGTTGAAGCCTCTCGGGACGAGCAGTACTTC	CSVEASRDEQYF
.	TRBJ1-5	.	TRBV10-3	TGTGCCATTTCTGAGGGCGCGAGCAATCAGCCCCAGCATTTT	CAISEGASNQPQHF
few	TRBJ2-1	TRBD2	TRBV5-1	TGCGCCAGCAGCTTGGTTGGCGGGGGGGCCTACAATGAGCAGTTCTTC	CASSLVGGGAYNEQFF
.	TRBJ2-7	TRBD2	TRBV19	TGTGCCAGTAGTGTCGGTGCGGGACTAGCAGGTGAGCAGTACTTC	CASSVGAGLAGEQYF
.	TRBJ2-7	TRBD1	TRBV7-3	TGTGCCAGCAGCCAATTTCGGCTGGGACAGGTATCCTACGAGCAGTACTTC	CASSQFRLGQVSYEQYF
.	TRBJ1-4	.	TRBV11-2	TGTGCCAGCAGCCACAGGGATGCGGGCGAAAAACTGTTTTTT	CASSHRDAGEKLFF
.	TRBJ2-2	.	TRBV12-5	TGTGCTAGTGGGAGGGGGACAAACACCGGGGAGCTGTTTTTT	CASGRGTNTGELFF
.	TRBJ2-3	TRBD2	TRBV6-4	TGTGCCAGCAGTGCCGGGACTAGCGGGGGCACAGATACGCAGTATTTT	CASSAGTSGGTDTQYF
once	TRBJ1-1	TRBD1	TRBV6-1	TGTGCCAGCAACGGACAGGGGAACACTGAAGCTTTCTTT	CASNGQGNTEAFF
.	TRBJ1-1	.	TRBV5-1	TGCGCCAGCAGCCCGTACAGGGATGCGGCTGAAGCTTTCTTT	CASSPYRDAAEAFF
.	TRBJ2-7	.	TRBV5-4	TGTGCCAGCAGCTTGAGTGGCGACAGGTCCTACGAGCAGTACTTC	CASSLSGDRSYEQYF
.	TRBJ2-1	.	TRBV4-2	TGTGCCAGCAGCCAAGTGGCGGGCAAGACCTCCAATGAGCAGTTCTTC	CASSQVAGKTSNEQFF
.	TRBJ1-2	TRBD1	TRBV18	TGTGCCAGCTCCCGCGGACAGGGGGCCAACTATGGCTACACCTTC	CASSRGQGANYGYTF
.	TRBJ2-1	TRBD2	TRBV30	TGTGCCTGGGTTCTAGCGGGGGGGTCGTACAATGAGCAGTTCTTC	CAWVLAGGSYNEQFF
few	TRBJ2-1	.	TRBV19	TGTGCCAGTAGTGCCCAATTACAGGGATCGGGTGAGCAGTTCTTC	CASSAQLQGSGEQFF
.	TRBJ2-5	TRBD2	TRBV13	TGTGCCAGCAGTTCCGGGACTAGCGGGAAAGAGACCCAGTACTTC	CASSSGTSGKETQYF
few	TRBJ2-5	TRBD2	TRBV9	TGTGCCAGCAGCCAGAGCGGGGGGGCCGGAGAGACCCAGTACTTC	CASSQSGGAGETQYF
.	TRBJ2-1	.	TRBV19	TGTGCCAGTAGTGGACAGATGTACAATGAGCAGTTCTTC	CASSGQMYNEQFF
.	TRBJ1-5	TRBD1	TRBV28	TGTGCCAGCAGTTCAAAGTACAGGGGTAGCAATCAGCCCCAGCATTTT	CASSSKYRGSNQPQHF
.	TRBJ1-4	.	TRBV30	TGTGCCTGGAGCGTCTCGGGTGGTGGAAAACTGTTTTTT	CAWSVSGGGKLFF
once	TRBJ1-4	.	TRBV29-1	TGCAGCGTTGATTTGACCGGGGCTAATGAAAAACTGTTTTTT	CSVDLTGANEKLFF
.	TRBJ2-3	TRBD1	TRBV6-1	TGTGCCAGCAGTGATCGGCCCTACAGGGGCCCTACTAGCACAGATACGCAGTATTTT	CASSDRPYRGPTSTDTQYF
once	TRBJ1-2	.	TRBV19	TGTGCCAGTAGTCCCCGCAGGGGAGCTAACTATGGCTACACCTTC	CASSPRRGANYGYTF
.	TRBJ1-2	.	TRBV2	TGTGCCACCTCGACGGCGGGGAGGCAGTATGGCTACACCTTC	CATSTAGRQYGYTF
.	TRBJ2-1	TRBD2	TRBV7-8	TGTGCCAGCAGCTTATTTCTAGCGGGGGGATTCCAATATAAAGATGAGCAGTTCTTC	CASSLFLAGGFQYKDEQFF
few	TRBJ1-1	TRBD1	TRBV5-5	TGTGCCAGCAGCTTCCCGGGACAGGGAGCGTGGAACACTGAAGCTTTCTTT	CASSFPGQGAWNTEAFF
.	TRBJ1-4	.	TRBV2	TGTGCCAGTGCTCCTTACAGTGAAAAACTGTTTTTT	CASAPYSEKLFF
.	TRBJ1-2	.	TRBV7-8	TGTGCCAGCAGCCCTCAGGGGCTCAACTATGGCTACACCTTC	CASSPQGLNYGYTF
once	TRBJ2-7	TRBD2	TRBV5-1	TGCGCCAGCAGCTTATTTAGCGGGGGGGACTCCTACGAGCAGTACTTC	CASSLFSGGDSYEQYF
.	TRBJ1-1	TRBD1	TRBV5-1	TGCGCCAGCAGCCGGGGGACAGTCGCCACTAAGAACACTGAAGCTTTCTTT	CASSRGTVATKNTEAFF
few	TRBJ1-2	.	TRBV2	TGTGCCAGCACGGAACGCGGCTATGGCTACACCTTC	CASTERGYGYTF
.	TRBJ1-1	.	TRBV7-9	TGTTCCAGCAGCCCGTACGACAGGCCGAACACTGAAGCTTTCTTT	CSSSPYDRPNTEAFF
.	TRBJ2-5	.	TRBV15	TGTGCCACCAGCCTGAAGGGGCAGTACCAAGAGACCCAGTACTTC	CATSLKGQYQETQYF
.	TRBJ2-3	TRBD1	TRBV25-1	TGTGCCAGCAGTGCTCGGGACAGGCATACGCAGTATTTT	CASSARDRHTQYF
.	TRBJ2-7	TRBD2	TRBV7-9	TGTGCCAGCAGCAACACGGGAGGACGGAACTACGAGCAGTACTTC	CASSNTGGRNYEQYF
.	TRBJ2-6	.	TRBV5-1	TGCGCCAGCAGCCCCCAGGGTATAAACTCTGGGGCCAACGTCCTGACTTTC	CASSPQGINSGANVLTF
.	TRBJ1-2	.	TRBV20-1	TGCAGTGCTAGAAGGGGATATGGCTACACCTTC	CSARRGYGYTF
.	TRBJ1-1	.	TRBV7-9	TGTTCCAGCAGCTTAGCGGCCACTGAAGCTTTCTTT	CSSSLAATEAFF
.	TRBJ1-1	.	TRBV19	TGTGCCAGTAGCCAACTCGGAGGGGACACTGAAGCTTTCTTT	CASSQLGGDTEAFF
once	TRBJ1-2	.	TRBV11-2	TGTGCCAGCAGACTACATCCTAGTGCTGGGGCAGGAGGCTACACCTTC	CASRLHPSAGAGGYTF
.	TRBJ1-5	.	TRBV19	TGTGCCAGTAGTATCGGGGGGGGCCAGGGTCTCCAGCCCCAGCATTTT	CASSIGGGQGLQPQHF